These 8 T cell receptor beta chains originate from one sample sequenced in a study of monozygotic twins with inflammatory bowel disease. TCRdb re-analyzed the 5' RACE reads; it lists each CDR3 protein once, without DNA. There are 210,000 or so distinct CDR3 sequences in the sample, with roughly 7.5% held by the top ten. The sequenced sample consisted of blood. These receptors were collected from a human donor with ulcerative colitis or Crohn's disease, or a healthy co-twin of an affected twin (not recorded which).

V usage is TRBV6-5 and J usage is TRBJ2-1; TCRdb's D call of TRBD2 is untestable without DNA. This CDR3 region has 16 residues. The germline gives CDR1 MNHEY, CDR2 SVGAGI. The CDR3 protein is CASSYTTSGSTDEQFF.

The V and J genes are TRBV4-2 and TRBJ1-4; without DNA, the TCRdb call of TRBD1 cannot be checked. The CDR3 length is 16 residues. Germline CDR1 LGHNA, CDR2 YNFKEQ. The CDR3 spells CASSQEMGQGVEKLFF.

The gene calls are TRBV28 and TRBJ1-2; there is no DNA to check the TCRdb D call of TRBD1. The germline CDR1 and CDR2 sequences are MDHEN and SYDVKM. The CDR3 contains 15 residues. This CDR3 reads CASSPTNRGNYGYTF.

The CDR3 spells CASTASKGGLNF. This rearrangement joins TRBV12-3 or TRBV12-4 to TRBJ2-1; absent DNA, TCRdb's TRBD1 call cannot be checked. The CDR3 extends over 12 amino acids.

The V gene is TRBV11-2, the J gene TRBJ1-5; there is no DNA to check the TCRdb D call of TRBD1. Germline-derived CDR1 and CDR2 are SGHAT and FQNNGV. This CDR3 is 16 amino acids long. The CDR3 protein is CASSLGTGWQVQPQHF.

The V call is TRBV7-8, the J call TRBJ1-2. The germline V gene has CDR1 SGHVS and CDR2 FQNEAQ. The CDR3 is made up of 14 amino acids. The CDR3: CASSPYDKNYGYTF.

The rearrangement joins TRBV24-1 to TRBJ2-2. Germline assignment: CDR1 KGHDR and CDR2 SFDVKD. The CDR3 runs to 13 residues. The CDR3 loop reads CATGNPNTGELFF.

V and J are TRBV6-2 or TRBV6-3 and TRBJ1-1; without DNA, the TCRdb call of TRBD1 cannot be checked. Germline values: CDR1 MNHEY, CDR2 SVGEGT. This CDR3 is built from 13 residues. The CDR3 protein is CASSSPGDTEAFF.